This T cell receptor beta chain was observed in a study of siplizumab effects on memory and regulatory T cells (dated by TCRdb to the late 2010s). At the level of the whole study: The study looked at the effect of siplizumab, an anti-CD2 antibody, on alloreactive T-cell subsets in allogeneic mixed lymphocyte reactions made from human PBMCs. General study outcomes and caveats: Roughly 75-97% of proliferating CD4+ or CD8+ clones could not be assigned a naive or memory phenotype. Of the alloreactive CD4+ clones that could be mapped, the Treg-derived share averaged about 67% with siplizumab compared with about 25% in control reactions. Sequences below about 10^-5 frequency were poorly captured, so only a minor fraction of alloreactive clones could be mapped to unstimulated subsets. The cumulative frequency of alloreactive sequences traceable to unstimulated CD4+ memory T cells was significantly reduced by siplizumab. Compared with memory T cells, unstimulated naive T cells appeared more diverse, and naive cells seemed to make a substantial contribution to the alloresponse. No functional confirmation was obtained for the suppressive function of proliferating Tregs from siplizumab cultures.

Additional sequencing covered unstimulated subsets from three donor pairs, namely CD8+ effector memory, CD4+ naive, CD8+ TEMRA, CD4+ memory and CD8+ naive. TCRbeta CDR3 sequencing was performed on sorted unstimulated T cells and on proliferating T cells recovered from mixed lymphocyte reactions. Fresh whole blood from roughly 10 HLA-typed healthy donors was used to isolate PBMCs. Preparation of the library involved the immunoSEQ multiplex PCR assay. The deep sequencing platform assayed about 90,000 TCR templates per sample. Genomic DNA extracted from sorted T cells was used for TCRbeta CDR3 sequencing. The study's own analysis went as follows. The R programming language was used for clonal analysis of the TCRbeta CDR3 data. Alloreactive CD4+ and CD8+ clones were identified by comparing unstimulated samples to CFSE-low samples taken after the reaction. Regulatory or non-regulatory origin was assigned to alloreactive CD4+ clones by matching of sequences to sorted unstimulated Treg and non-Treg repertoires. Not all clones reach the TCRdb copy of this immuneACCESS table, which keeps in-frame sequences only. Checked studies attribute under half of the gap to unresolved V genes and leave the rest unexplained. V and J calls plus clone size are reproduced from that table; the DNA served to infer D and trimming. The sample table lists 70,000 to 100,000 clones, around 95% of them with a count of one. Roughly 0.031% of the sample comes from the top ten.

Details on this clone: Its specific antigen is unknown. There are no base qualities to consult, and no much larger clone falls within one base.

Sequences MDHEN (CDR1) and SYDVKM (CDR2) are obtained from the germline V gene. The CDR3 runs 15 amino acids, cysteine and phenylalanine included. Kept here is only the CDR3 DNA, which spans 45 bases and is read in frame from base 1. Relative to germline, V is 3 bases shorter and J is 4 bases shorter, with 13 bases between their ends. The source of this sequence is a human donor in good health. Sequenced material: naive CD4+ T cells sorted from blood. The cell subset or site tag for this specimen amounts to: unstimulated naive T cells. The sequence joins TRBV28 to TRBJ1-5; no confident D gene assignment can be made. The DNA sequence is TGTGCCAGCAGTTTCTCGGGTTGGGGAAATCAGCCCCAGCATTTT. It codes for CASSFSGWGNQPQHF. When the CDR3 is completed using the reference TRBV28 and TRBJ1-5 genes on either side, the full variable domain is DVKVTQSSRYLVKRTGEKVFLECVQDMDHENMFWYRQDPGLGLRLIYFSYDVKMKEKGDIPEGYSVSREKKERFSLILESASTNQTSMYLCASSFSGWGNQPQHFGDGTRLSIL.